Listed below are T cell receptor beta chains from one sample, sequenced in a study of shared clonotypes between healthy human individuals. Clones were sequenced by immunoSEQ multiplex PCR, and TCRdb holds only the in-frame ones, with some missing. The sample shows roughly 2.2 million clones, just under 95% of them seen only once. What was sequenced was naive CD4+ T cells from PBMCs. These receptors came from a man in his late teens or twenties in good health. Some clones in this sample may be carry-over from other donors' samples. The CDR3 runs from the conserved cysteine through the conserved F or W. The order of the fields is D gene, clone size, J gene, V gene, CDR3 DNA, CDR3 protein. A D gene is named only where the DNA matches it firmly. The size entry is marked missing in some rows and otherwise reads once, few, many or a size class.

NA few TRBJ2-2 TRBV7-2 TGTGCCAGCAGCTTAGTAACCGGGGAGCTGTTTTTT CASSLVTGELFF
TRBD2 NA TRBJ2-7 TRBV14 TGTGCCAGCAGCCAACTATTTGCGGGAGCCTACGAGCAGTACTTC CASSQLFAGAYEQYF
NA NA TRBJ2-1 TRBV5-4 TGTGCCAGCAGCTCGGAAGGACGGAACAACTACAATGAGCAGTTCTTC CASSSEGRNNYNEQFF
TRBD1 once TRBJ1-1 TRBV19 TGTGCCAGTTCGCAGGGGGCTGACACTGAAGCTTTCTTT CASSQGADTEAFF
TRBD2 NA TRBJ2-3 TRBV29-1 TGCAGCGCCGCTCGCGGAGCGGGAGGATTTCCCGATACGCAGTATTTT CSAARGAGGFPDTQYF
TRBD1 NA TRBJ2-4 TRBV6-5 TGTGCCAGCAGTTCGGGACAGCTAGCCAAAAACATTCAGTACTTC CASSSGQLAKNIQYF
NA once TRBJ1-1 TRBV25-1 TGTGCCAGCAGTTCAAGGGTGGGGAACACTGAAGCTTTCTTT CASSSRVGNTEAFF
NA NA TRBJ1-4 TRBV4-1 TGCGCCAGCAGCCAAGACTGGGCTGGGGGGTCTAATGAAAAACTGTTTTTT CASSQDWAGGSNEKLFF
NA NA TRBJ1-3 TRBV6-1 TGTGCCAGCAGTGAATCTATCTTGCTACGGGGGCCTGGAAACACCATATATTTT CASSESILLRGPGNTIYF
NA NA TRBJ2-7 TRBV27 TGTGCCAGCAGTTTATGTAAGTTTGGTATTTACAAGGGACATTCGACTTCATACGAGCAGTACTTC CASSLCKFGIYKGHSTSYEQYF
TRBD2 NA TRBJ2-1 TRBV7-9 TGTGCCAGCAGCGGAACACGCTCGGCCCTGCGGGGGGACTTAAATGAGCAGTTCTTC CASSGTRSALRGDLNEQFF
TRBD1 NA TRBJ2-5 TRBV29-1 TGCAGCGGTACCTCAGGGGGTCGGGGAGAGACCCAGTACTTC CSGTSGGRGETQYF
NA once TRBJ1-3 TRBV28 TGTGCCAGCAGTTTCCCCGCCCCGGGAGGGAGCGTTGGAAACACCATATATTTT CASSFPAPGGSVGNTIYF
NA NA TRBJ1-5 TRBV19 TGTGCCAGTAGTACGCCTCGGAGAAATTCTGCCAGGGGTGGCAATCAGCCCCAGCATTTT CASSTPRRNSARGGNQPQHF
NA NA TRBJ1-4 TRBV4-2 TGTGCCAGCAGCCTGGACTGGGCCCTTAATGAAAAACTGTTTTTT CASSLDWALNEKLFF
TRBD2 NA TRBJ2-5 TRBV5-1 TGCGCCAGCAGCTTGGACCCGGGACTAGCGGGAGTTGGGGAGACCCAGTACTTC CASSLDPGLAGVGETQYF
NA NA TRBJ2-7 TRBV29-1 TGCAGCGTCCATACTTTACAGGGGGGGTCCTACGAGCAGTACTTC CSVHTLQGGSYEQYF
NA NA TRBJ2-7 TRBV18 TGTGCCAGCTCATCTACCGGGGATGAGCAGTACTTC CASSSTGDEQYF
NA NA TRBJ1-1 TRBV21-1 TGTGCCAGCAGCAAAGGGAACCCATGGAGAGCTTTCTTT CASSKGNPWRAFF
NA few TRBJ1-1 TRBV18 TGTGCCAGCTCACCACCTGCCACGAACACTGAAGCTTTCTTT CASSPPATNTEAFF
NA NA TRBJ2-6 TRBV5-3 TGTGCCAGAAGCAAGAGACAGGTCCACTCTGGGGCCAACGTCCTGACTTTC CARSKRQVHSGANVLTF
NA NA TRBJ1-5 TRBV6-5 TGTGCCAGCAACCCTTTGGGCGGCTTAGGGCCCCAGCATTTT CASNPLGGLGPQHF
TRBD1 once TRBJ1-5 TRBV28 TGTGCCAGCAGTTACCACCCCCGGACAGGGTACAATCAGCCCCAGCATTTT CASSYHPRTGYNQPQHF
TRBD1 NA TRBJ2-1 TRBV28 TGTGCCAGCGGAAAGGGACAGGGAAAGGGCGAGCAGTTCTTC CASGKGQGKGEQFF
NA NA TRBJ2-3 TRBV29-1 TGCAGCGTGGACCTTGACAGGCCCGATACGCAGTATTTT CSVDLDRPDTQYF
NA NA TRBJ2-1 TRBV28 TGTGCCAGTCTCGGGACGTACGCTAATGAGCAGTTCTTC CASLGTYANEQFF
NA NA TRBJ1-1 TRBV6-6 TGTGCCAGCAGTTACTCGACAGGCAACACTGAAGCTTTCTTT CASSYSTGNTEAFF
TRBD1 NA TRBJ2-7 TRBV5-1 TGCGCCAGCAGCTTGGAGGGGACAGGGGGCTACGAGCAGTACTTC CASSLEGTGGYEQYF
NA NA TRBJ2-5 TRBV9 TGTGCCAGCAGCGTAGTCGGCAGGGAAGAGACCCAGTACTTC CASSVVGREETQYF
TRBD1 NA TRBJ2-7 TRBV2 TGTGCCAGCACCCCGACAGGGGTTCTCCACGAGCAGTACTTC CASTPTGVLHEQYF
TRBD1 NA TRBJ1-2 TRBV4-2 TGTGCCAGCAGCCAAGATCGGGGACAGGGGGCGCGTGGCTACACCTTC CASSQDRGQGARGYTF
TRBD2 NA TRBJ2-3 TRBV28 TGTGCCAGCAGTTATCTAGCGGGAGTTGGGGCGGGCACAGATACGCAGTATTTT CASSYLAGVGAGTDTQYF
NA few TRBJ1-1 TRBV9 TGTGCCAGCAGCTATGATATGAACACTGAAGCTTTCTTT CASSYDMNTEAFF
NA NA TRBJ2-3 TRBV7-2 TGTGCCAGCAGGGGGAGCACAGATACGCAGTATTTT CASRGSTDTQYF
NA NA TRBJ1-2 TRBV25-1 TGTGCCAGCAGGCAGGGTGGAAACTATGGCTACACCTTC CASRQGGNYGYTF
NA NA TRBJ1-4 TRBV5-5 TGTGCCAGCAGCTTAGGAGAACAGGGTGGGGAAAAACTGTTTTTT CASSLGEQGGEKLFF
TRBD2 once TRBJ2-7 TRBV7-2 TGTGCCAGCAGCCTTAGCGGGAGCTCCTACGAGCAGTACTTC CASSLSGSSYEQYF
TRBD2 NA TRBJ2-7 TRBV30 TGTGCCGTCCTTCCGGGACTAGCGGGAAACGAGCAGTACTTC CAVLPGLAGNEQYF
TRBD2 NA TRBJ2-3 TRBV13 TGTGCCAGCAGCTTAAGCGGACTAGCTAGCACAGATACGCAGTATTTT CASSLSGLASTDTQYF
NA NA TRBJ1-2 TRBV6-6 TGTGCCAGTATACAGGCCACGACGGCCTATGGCTACACCTTC CASIQATTAYGYTF
TRBD2 once TRBJ2-7 TRBV4-2 TGTGCCAGCAGCCAAACTAGCGGGGCCCTTTACGAGCAGTACTTC CASSQTSGALYEQYF
NA once TRBJ1-2 TRBV7-3 TGTGCCAGCAGCTTAACGGCCCTCGGGCAGGGCTCTAATGGCTACACCTTC CASSLTALGQGSNGYTF
TRBD1 NA TRBJ2-2 TRBV18 TGTGCCAGCTCATCCGAAACAGGGGGCACCGGGGAGCTGTTTTTT CASSSETGGTGELFF
TRBD1 NA TRBJ2-7 TRBV19 TGTGCCAGTAGTATTGTGCCAGGGACAGGGGCCTACGAGCAGTACTTC CASSIVPGTGAYEQYF
TRBD1 once TRBJ2-3 TRBV4-1 TGCGCCAGCAGCCAAGGTCGACAGGGGGCAGGAGATACGCAGTATTTT CASSQGRQGAGDTQYF
NA NA TRBJ2-3 TRBV5-1 TGCGCCAGCTTACAACAAGGGGGCACAGATACGCAGTATTTT CASLQQGGTDTQYF
NA NA TRBJ1-2 TRBV28 TGTGCCAGCAGTTTACCCACAGTCTATGGCTACACCTTC CASSLPTVYGYTF
TRBD2 NA TRBJ2-1 TRBV10-1 TGCGCCAGCAGTGACTACCCGGGACTAGCGGGAGAGCAGTTCTTC CASSDYPGLAGEQFF
NA NA TRBJ1-2 TRBV9 TGTGCCAGCAGCGCATCGACCCGGGACGCGATTAACTATGGCTACACCTTC CASSASTRDAINYGYTF
TRBD1 NA TRBJ2-3 TRBV10-3 TGTGCCATCAGTGAGTCTAGGACAGGGGGCGTAGATACGCAGTATTTT CAISESRTGGVDTQYF